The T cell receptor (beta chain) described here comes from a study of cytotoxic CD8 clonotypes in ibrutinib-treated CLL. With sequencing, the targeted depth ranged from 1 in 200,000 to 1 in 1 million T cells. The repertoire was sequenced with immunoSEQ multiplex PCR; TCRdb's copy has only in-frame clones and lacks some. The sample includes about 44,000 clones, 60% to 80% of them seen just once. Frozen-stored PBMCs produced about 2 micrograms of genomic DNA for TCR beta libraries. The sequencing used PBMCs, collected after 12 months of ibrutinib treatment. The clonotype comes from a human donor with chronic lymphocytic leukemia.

The DNA for the CDR3 is TGTGCCAGCAGCTTGGGACTAGCGAACACAGATACGCAGTATTTT. Its protein product is CASSLGLANTDTQYF. V usage is TRBV9 and J usage is TRBJ2-3; 10 bases align to TRBD2. The germline gives CDR1 SGDLS, CDR2 YYNGEE. J lost 2 bases, V lost 4 bases, and 4 bases had no gene match. The CDR3 runs to 15 residues. Full variable domain (remainder filled in from reference TRBV9 and TRBJ2-3): DSGVTQTPKHLITATGQRVTLRCSPRSGDLSVYWYQQSLDQGLQFLIQYYNGEERAKGNILERFSAQQFPDLHSELNLSSLELGDSALYFCASSLGLANTDTQYFGPGTRLTVL.